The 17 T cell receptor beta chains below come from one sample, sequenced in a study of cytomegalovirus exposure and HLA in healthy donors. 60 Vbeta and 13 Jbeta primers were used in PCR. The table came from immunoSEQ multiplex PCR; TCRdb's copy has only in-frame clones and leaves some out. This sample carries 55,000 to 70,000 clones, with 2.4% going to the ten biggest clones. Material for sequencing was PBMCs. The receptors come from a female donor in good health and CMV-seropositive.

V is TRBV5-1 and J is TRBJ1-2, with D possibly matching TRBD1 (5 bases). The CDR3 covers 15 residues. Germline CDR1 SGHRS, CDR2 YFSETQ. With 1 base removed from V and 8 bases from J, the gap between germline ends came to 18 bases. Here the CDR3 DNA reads TGCGCCAGCAGCTTGCCGACGGGATCGGGGGAGGGCTACACCTTC. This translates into CASSLPTGSGEGYTF. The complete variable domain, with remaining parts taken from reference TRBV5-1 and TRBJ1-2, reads KAGVTQTPRYLIKTRGQQVTLSCSPISGHRSVSWYQQTPGQGLQFLFEYFSETQRNKGNFPGRFSGRQFSNSRSEMNVSTLELGDSALYLCASSLPTGSGEGYTFGSGTRLTVV.

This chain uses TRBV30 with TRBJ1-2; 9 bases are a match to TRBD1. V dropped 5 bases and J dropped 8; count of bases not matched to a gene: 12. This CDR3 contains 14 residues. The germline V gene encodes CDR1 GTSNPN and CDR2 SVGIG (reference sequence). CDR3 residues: CAWDATGGSGGYTF. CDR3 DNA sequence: TGTGCCTGGGATGCAACAGGGGGCTCGGGGGGCTACACCTTC.

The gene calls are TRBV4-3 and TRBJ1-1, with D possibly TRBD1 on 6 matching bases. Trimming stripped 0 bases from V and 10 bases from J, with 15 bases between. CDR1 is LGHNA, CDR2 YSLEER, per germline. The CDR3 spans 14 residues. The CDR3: CASSQEHRAIAAFF. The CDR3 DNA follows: TGCGCCAGCAGCCAAGAGCACAGGGCAATCGCAGCTTTCTTT.

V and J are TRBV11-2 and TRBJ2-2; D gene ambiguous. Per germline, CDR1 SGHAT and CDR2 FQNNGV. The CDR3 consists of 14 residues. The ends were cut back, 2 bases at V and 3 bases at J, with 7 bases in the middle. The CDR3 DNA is TGTGCCAGCAGCTTAAACGGGTACACCGGGGAGCTGTTTTTT. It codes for CASSLNGYTGELFF.

CDR3 bases: TGTGCCAGCAGTGAAATGGACCCAGGGAACTATGGCTACACCTTC. It yields the protein CASSEMDPGNYGYTF. The chain carries TRBV6-1 and TRBJ1-2, with D possibly TRBD1 on 5 matching bases. V lost 2 bases and J 2 bases, leaving 12 bases between the germline ends. The CDR3 is made up of 15 amino acids. Germline CDR1 is MNHNS and CDR2 is SASEGT.

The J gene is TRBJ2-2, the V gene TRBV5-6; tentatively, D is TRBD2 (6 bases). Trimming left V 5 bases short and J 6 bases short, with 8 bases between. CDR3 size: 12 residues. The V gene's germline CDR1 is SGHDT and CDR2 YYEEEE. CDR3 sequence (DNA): TGTGCCAGCAGGCGGGGATCCGGGGAGCTGTTTTTT. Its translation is CASRRGSGELFF.

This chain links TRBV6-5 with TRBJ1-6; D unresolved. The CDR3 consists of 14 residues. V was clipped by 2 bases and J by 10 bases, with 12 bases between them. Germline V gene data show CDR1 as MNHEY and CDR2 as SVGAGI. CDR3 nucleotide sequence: TGTGCCAGCAGTTACGGGTTACGGGAATCACCCCTCCACTTT. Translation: CASSYGLRESPLHF.

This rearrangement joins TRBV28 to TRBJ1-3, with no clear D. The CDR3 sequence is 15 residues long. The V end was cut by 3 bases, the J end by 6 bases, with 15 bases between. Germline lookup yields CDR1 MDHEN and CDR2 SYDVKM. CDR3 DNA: TGTGCCAGCAGTTTGTACCCAATACAAGAAAACACCATATATTTT. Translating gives CASSLYPIQENTIYF.

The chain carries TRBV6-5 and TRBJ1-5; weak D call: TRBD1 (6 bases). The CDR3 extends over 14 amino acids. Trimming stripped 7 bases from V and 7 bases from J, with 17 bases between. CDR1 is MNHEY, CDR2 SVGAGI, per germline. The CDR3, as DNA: TGTGCCAGCAATCCCACAGGGTCGGGGCAGCCCCAGCATTTT. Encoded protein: CASNPTGSGQPQHF.

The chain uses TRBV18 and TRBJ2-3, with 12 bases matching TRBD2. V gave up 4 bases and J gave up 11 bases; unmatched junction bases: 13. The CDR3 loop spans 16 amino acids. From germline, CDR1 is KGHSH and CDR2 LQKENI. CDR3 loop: CASSLTSGSSGYKQYF. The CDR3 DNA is TGTGCCAGCTCACTGACTAGCGGGAGCTCCGGTTATAAGCAGTATTTT.

The CDR3 DNA reads TGTGCCTGGGCTGACTTAGCGGGGGCTGGCACAGATACGCAGTATTTT. It is translated as CAWADLAGAGTDTQYF. The rearrangement links TRBV30 to TRBJ2-3; 9 bases agree with TRBD2. The CDR3 is made up of 16 amino acids. Germline-derived CDR1 and CDR2 are GTSNPN and SVGIG (reference sequence). The V gene end was trimmed by 5 bases and the J gene end by 1 base; junction bases not matched to a gene: 10.

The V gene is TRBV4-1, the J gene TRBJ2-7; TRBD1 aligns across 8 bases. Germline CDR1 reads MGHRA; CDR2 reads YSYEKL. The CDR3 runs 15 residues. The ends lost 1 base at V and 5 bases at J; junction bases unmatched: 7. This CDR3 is CASSQARQGKNEQYF. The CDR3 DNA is TGCGCCAGCAGCCAAGCTCGACAGGGGAAGAACGAGCAGTACTTC.

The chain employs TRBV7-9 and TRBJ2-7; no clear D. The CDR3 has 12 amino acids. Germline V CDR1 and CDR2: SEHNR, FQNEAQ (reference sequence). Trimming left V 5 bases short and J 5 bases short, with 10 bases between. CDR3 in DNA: TGTGCCAGCAGCCGAGAGCCCAACGAGCAGTACTTC. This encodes CASSREPNEQYF.

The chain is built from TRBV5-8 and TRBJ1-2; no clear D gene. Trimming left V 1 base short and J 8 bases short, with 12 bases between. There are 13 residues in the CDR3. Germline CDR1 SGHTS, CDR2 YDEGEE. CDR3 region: CASSLLAGLGYTF. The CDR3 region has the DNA TGTGCCAGCAGCTTGTTGGCCGGGTTGGGCTACACCTTC. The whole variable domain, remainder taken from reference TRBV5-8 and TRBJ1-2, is EAGVTQSPTHLIKTRGQQATLRCSPISGHTSVYWYQQALGLGLQFLLWYDEGEERNRGNFPPRFSGRQFPNYSSELNVNALELEDSALYLCASSLLAGLGYTFGSGTRLTVV.

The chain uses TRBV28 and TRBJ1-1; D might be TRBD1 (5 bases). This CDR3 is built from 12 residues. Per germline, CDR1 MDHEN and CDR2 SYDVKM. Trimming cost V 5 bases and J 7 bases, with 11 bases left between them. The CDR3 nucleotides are TGTGCCAGCAGTCGCCGGGGGATTGAAGCTTTCTTT. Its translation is CASSRRGIEAFF. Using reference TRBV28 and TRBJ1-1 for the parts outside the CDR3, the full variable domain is DVKVTQSSRYLVKRTGEKVFLECVQDMDHENMFWYRQDPGLGLRLIYFSYDVKMKEKGDIPEGYSVSREKKERFSLILESASTNQTSMYLCASSRRGIEAFFGQGTRLTVV.

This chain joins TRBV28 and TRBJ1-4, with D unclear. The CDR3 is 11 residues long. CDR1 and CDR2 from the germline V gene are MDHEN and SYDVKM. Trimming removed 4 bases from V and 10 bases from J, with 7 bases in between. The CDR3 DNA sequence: TGTGCCAGCAGTTCATCAGGAAAACTGTTTTTT. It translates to CASSSSGKLFF.

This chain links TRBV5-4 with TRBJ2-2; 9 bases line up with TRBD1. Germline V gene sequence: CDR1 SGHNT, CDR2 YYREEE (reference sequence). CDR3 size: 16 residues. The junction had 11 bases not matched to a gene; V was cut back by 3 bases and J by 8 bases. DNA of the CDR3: TGTGCCAGCAGCTCCGGGACAGGGTTTACTGTAGGGGAGCTGTTTTTT. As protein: CASSSGTGFTVGELFF.